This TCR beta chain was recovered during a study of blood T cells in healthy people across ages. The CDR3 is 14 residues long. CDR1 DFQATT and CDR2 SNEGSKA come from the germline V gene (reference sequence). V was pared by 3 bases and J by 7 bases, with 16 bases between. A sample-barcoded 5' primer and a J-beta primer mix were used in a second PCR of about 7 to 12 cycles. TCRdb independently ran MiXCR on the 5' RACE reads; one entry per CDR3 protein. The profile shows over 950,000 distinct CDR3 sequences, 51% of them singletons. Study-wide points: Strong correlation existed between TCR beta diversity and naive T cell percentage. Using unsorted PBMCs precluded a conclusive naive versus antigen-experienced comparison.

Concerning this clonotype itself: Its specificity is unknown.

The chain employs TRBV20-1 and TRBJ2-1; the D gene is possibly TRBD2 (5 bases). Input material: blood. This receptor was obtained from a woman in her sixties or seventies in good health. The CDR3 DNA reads TGCAGTGCTAGTGGACTTCTACCGACAAATGAGCAGTTCTTC. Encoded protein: CSASGLLPTNEQFF.